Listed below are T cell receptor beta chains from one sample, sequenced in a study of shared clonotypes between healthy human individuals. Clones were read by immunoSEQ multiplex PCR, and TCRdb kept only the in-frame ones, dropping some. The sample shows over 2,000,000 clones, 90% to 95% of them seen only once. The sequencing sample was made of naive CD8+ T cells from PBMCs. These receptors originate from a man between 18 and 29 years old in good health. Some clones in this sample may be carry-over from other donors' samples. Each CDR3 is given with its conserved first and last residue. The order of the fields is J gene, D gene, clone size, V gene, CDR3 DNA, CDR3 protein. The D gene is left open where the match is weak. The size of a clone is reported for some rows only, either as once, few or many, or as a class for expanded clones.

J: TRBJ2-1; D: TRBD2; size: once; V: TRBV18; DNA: TGTGCCAGCTCACCCCGCCCGGGACTAGCGGACAATGAGCAGTTCTTC; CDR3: CASSPRPGLADNEQFF
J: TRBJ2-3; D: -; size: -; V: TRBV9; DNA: TGTGCCAGCAGCGTCGACCCGCGAACCACAGATACGCAGTATTTT; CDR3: CASSVDPRTTDTQYF
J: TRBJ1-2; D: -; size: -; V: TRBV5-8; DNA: TGTGCCAGCAGCTCTACTCCGACGGGCTATGGCTACACCTTC; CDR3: CASSSTPTGYGYTF
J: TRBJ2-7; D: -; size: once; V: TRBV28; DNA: TGTGCCAGCAGTTTATTCCTTAGTAAGCACGAGCAGTACTTC; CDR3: CASSLFLSKHEQYF
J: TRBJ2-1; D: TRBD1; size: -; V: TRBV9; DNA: TGTGCCAGCAGCGTAGCCGACAGGGAATGGGCGCATGAGCAGTTCTTC; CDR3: CASSVADREWAHEQFF
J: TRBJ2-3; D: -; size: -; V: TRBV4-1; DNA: TGCGCCAGCAGCCAGTTAAGCGGGTACACAGATACGCAGTATTTT; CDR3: CASSQLSGYTDTQYF
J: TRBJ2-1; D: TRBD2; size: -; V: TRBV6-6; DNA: TGTGCCAGCAGGTACCCAGCCAGCGGGAACCCCCATGAGCAGTTCTTC; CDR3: CASRYPASGNPHEQFF
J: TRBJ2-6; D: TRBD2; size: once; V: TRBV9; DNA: TGTGCCAGCAGCGGTACTAGCGGTAAGACCCCCGGGGCCAACGTCCTGACTTTC; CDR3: CASSGTSGKTPGANVLTF
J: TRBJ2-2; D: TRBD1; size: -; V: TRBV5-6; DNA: TGTGCCAGCAGAGGGACAGCAAGGACCGGGGAGCTGTTTTTT; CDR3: CASRGTARTGELFF
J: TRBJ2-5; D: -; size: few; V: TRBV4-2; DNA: TGTGCCAGCAGTCCAAGATCACAAGAGACCCAGTACTTC; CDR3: CASSPRSQETQYF
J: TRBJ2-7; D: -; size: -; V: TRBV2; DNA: TGTGCCAGCAGTGAAAAGGCAGGGGTGTGGATGGGGCAGTACTTC; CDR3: CASSEKAGVWMGQYF
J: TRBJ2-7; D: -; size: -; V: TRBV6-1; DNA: TGTGCCAACCCCGGGTCCGGGGACGAGCAGTACTTC; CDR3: CANPGSGDEQYF
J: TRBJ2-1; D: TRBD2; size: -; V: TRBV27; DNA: TGTGCCAGCAGTTTACGAGCGGGAGGCCCCTACAATGAGCAGTTCTTC; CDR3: CASSLRAGGPYNEQFF
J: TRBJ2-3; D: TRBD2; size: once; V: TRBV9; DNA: TGTGCCAGCAGCAGCCGACTAGCGGGAGTTGGGCCAGATACGCAGTATTTT; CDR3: CASSSRLAGVGPDTQYF
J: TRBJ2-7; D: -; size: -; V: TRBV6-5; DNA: TGTGCCAGCAGTCAGAGGGGAGGGGGCGAGCAGTACTTC; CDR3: CASSQRGGGEQYF
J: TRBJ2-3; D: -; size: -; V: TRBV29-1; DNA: TGCAGCCTGAGGCGGGGCCCATATACGCAGTATTTT; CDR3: CSLRRGPYTQYF
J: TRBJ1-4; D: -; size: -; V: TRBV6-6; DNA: TGTGCCAGCAGTTACTTCGAGGGGGGTGAAAAACTGTTTTTT; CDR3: CASSYFEGGEKLFF
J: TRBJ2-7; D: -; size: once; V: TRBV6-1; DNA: TGTGCCAGCAGTGAAGTGGGAACTCGATACGAGCAGTACTTC; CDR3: CASSEVGTRYEQYF
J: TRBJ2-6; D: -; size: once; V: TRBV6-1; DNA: TGTGCCAGCAGGACCAGGACAGTCGGGGCCAACGTCCTGACTTTC; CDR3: CASRTRTVGANVLTF
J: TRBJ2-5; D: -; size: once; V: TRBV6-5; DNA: TGTGCCAGCACCCCGGACATAGGCGGGGAGACCCAGTACTTC; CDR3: CASTPDIGGETQYF
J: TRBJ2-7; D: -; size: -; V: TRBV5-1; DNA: TGCGCCAGCAGCTTGGACAGGCATGTCGCCTACGAGCAGTACTTC; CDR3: CASSLDRHVAYEQYF
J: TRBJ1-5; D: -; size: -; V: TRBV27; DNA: TGTGCCAGCAGTTTAATCCCGCCAGGGGATCAGCCCCAGCATTTT; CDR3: CASSLIPPGDQPQHF
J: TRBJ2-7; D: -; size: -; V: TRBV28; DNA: TGTGCCAGCAGACAAAGGGCAGGGGCCTTATACGAGCAGTACTTC; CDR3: CASRQRAGALYEQYF
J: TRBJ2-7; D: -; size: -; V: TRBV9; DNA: TGTGCCAGCAGCGTAGGTATAAGGAGTGGGCAGGGACCCTACGAGCAGTACTTC; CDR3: CASSVGIRSGQGPYEQYF
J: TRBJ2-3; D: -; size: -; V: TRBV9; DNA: TGTGCCAGCAGCGTAGGTGGGGGGCTTAGCACAGATACGCAGTATTTT; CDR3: CASSVGGGLSTDTQYF
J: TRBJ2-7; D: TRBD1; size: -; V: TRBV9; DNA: TGTGCCAGCAGCGCCGAACCTTCTCCCGGGACAGGGATCTCCTACGAGCAGTACTTC; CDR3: CASSAEPSPGTGISYEQYF
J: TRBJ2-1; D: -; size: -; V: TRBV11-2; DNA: TGTGCCAGCAGGAACCGGCGGGACACACAACAGTTCTTC; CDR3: CASRNRRDTQQFF
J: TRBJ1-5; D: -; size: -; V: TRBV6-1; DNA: TGTGCCAGCAGATCGGACGGGAATCTTAATCAGCCCCAGCATTTT; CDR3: CASRSDGNLNQPQHF
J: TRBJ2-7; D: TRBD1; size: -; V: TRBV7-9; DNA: TGTGCCAGCAGCTTAGCACAGGGGGCTTTTTACGAGCAGTACTTC; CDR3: CASSLAQGAFYEQYF
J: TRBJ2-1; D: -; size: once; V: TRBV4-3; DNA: TGCGCCAGCAGCCAAGAGTTCGTCGGGCCCATTAATGAGCAGTTCTTC; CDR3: CASSQEFVGPINEQFF
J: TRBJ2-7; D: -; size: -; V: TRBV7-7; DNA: TGTGCCAGCAGCCTCGGGAGAGGGGGTTCCTACGAGCAGTACTTC; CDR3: CASSLGRGGSYEQYF
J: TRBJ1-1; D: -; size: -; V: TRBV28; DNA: TGTGCCAGTACGGGGGGGCAGGTGACTCCCAACACTGAAGCTTTCTTT; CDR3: CASTGGQVTPNTEAFF
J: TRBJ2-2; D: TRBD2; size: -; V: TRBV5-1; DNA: TGCGCCAGCAGCCCGCCCCGGGGAGGGCAGGACACCGGGGAGCTGTTTTTT; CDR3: CASSPPRGGQDTGELFF
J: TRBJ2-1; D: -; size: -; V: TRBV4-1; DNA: TGCGCCAGCAGCCAATTAAGGTCCCCAGGAAAGTTCTTC; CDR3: CASSQLRSPGKFF
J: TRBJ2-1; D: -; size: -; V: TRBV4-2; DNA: TGTGCCAGCAGCCAAGGGGGCTATGAGCAGTTCTTC; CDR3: CASSQGGYEQFF
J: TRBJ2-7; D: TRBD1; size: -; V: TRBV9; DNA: TGTGCCAGCAGCGTATCCCGGACAGGGGAGTACGAGCAGTACTTC; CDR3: CASSVSRTGEYEQYF
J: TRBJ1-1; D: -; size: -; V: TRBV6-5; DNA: TGTGCCAGCAGTTACTCGATCAGGGACACTGAAGCTTTCTTT; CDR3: CASSYSIRDTEAFF
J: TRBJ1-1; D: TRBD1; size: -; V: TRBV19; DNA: TGTGCCAGTCGGGACAGGGGGCGGACTGAAGCTTTCTTT; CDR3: CASRDRGRTEAFF
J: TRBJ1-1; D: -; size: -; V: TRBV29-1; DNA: TGCAGCGTTGTCGGAGGGAGTGCGACTGAAGCTTTCTTT; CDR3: CSVVGGSATEAFF
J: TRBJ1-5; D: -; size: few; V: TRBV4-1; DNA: TGCGCCAGCAGCCGCCCAGGCAATCAGCCCCAGCATTTT; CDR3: CASSRPGNQPQHF
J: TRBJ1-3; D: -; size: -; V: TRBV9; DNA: TGTGCCAGCAGCCCAACAGGAAGGGGCCTGGCTGGAAACACCATATATTTT; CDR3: CASSPTGRGLAGNTIYF
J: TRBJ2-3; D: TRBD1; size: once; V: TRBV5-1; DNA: TGCGCCAGCAGCTTGGGGGACAGTTCCACAGATACGCAGTATTTT; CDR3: CASSLGDSSTDTQYF
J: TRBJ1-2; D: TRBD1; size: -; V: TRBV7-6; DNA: TGTGCCAGCAGCCCCGACAGGGGGAACGGCTACACCTTC; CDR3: CASSPDRGNGYTF
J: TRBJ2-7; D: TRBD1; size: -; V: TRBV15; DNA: TGTGCCACCAGCAGAGAGGGACAGGAGAGATACGAGCAGTACTTC; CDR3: CATSREGQERYEQYF
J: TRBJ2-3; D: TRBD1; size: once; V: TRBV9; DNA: TGTGCCAGCAGCGTAGGACAGGGGGTTACAGATACGCAGTATTTT; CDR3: CASSVGQGVTDTQYF
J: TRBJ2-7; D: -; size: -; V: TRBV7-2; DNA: TGTGCCAGCAGCCCAAAGCGGGCCTCCTCCTACGAGCAGTACTTC; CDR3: CASSPKRASSYEQYF
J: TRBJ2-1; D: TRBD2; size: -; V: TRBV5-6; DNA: TGTGCCAGCAGCTTAGGTAGCCTAGCGGGTCGATATGAGCAGTTCTTC; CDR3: CASSLGSLAGRYEQFF
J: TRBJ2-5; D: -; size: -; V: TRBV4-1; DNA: TGCGCCAGCAGCCTCGTGGGGGAGAAAGAGACCCAGTACTTC; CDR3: CASSLVGEKETQYF
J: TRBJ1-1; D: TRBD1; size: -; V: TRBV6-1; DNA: TGTGCCAGCAGTGAATGGACAGGGGTTTGGGCGACTGAAGCTTTCTTT; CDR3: CASSEWTGVWATEAFF
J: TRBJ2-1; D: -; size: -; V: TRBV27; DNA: TGTGCCAGCAGTTTATCGACAGGTGGCTATGAGCAGTTCTTC; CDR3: CASSLSTGGYEQFF
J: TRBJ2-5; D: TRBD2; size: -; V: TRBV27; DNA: TGTGCCAGCAGCCCCCGCACTAGCGGGAAAGAGACCCAGTACTTC; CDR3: CASSPRTSGKETQYF
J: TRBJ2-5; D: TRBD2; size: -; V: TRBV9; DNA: TGTGCCAGCAGCAAGCTAGCGGACGTCCGGACCCAGTACTTC; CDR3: CASSKLADVRTQYF
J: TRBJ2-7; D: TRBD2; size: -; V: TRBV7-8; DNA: TGTGCCAGCAGCTTTAGCGGGAGTGCCTACGAGCAGTACTTC; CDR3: CASSFSGSAYEQYF
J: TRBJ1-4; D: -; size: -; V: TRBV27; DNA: TGTGCCAGCAGTTTATCGTCAGCAACTAATGAAAAACTGTTTTTT; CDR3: CASSLSSATNEKLFF
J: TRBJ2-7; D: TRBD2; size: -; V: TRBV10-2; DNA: TGCGCCAGCGGAAGCGGGAGGGCCTACGAGCAGTACTTC; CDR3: CASGSGRAYEQYF
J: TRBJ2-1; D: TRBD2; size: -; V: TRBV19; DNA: TGTGCCAGTGGGGCGGGAGTGGCCTACAATGAGCAGTTCTTC; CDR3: CASGAGVAYNEQFF
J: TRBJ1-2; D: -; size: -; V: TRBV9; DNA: TGTGCCAGCAGCATCCCCACGTCCGGAATGGGTGGCTACACCTTC; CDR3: CASSIPTSGMGGYTF